This entry lists 30 T cell receptor beta chains sequenced from one sample in a study of blood T cell repertoires in COVID-19. Sequencing used immunoSEQ multiplex PCR; TCRdb keeps in-frame clones, though not all of them. The sample consists of 350,000 to 500,000 clones, about 90% of them appearing once. The sequenced sample was peripheral blood. These receptors all come from a man between 18 and 35 years old with COVID-19, enrolled during active disease.

V gene TRBV6-5 combines with J gene TRBJ1-1; tentatively, D is TRBD1 (6 bases). Trimming shortened V by 8 bases and J by 1 base, and 17 bases separated the two germline ends. CDR3 size: 15 residues. From germline, CDR1 is MNHEY and CDR2 SVGAGI. The CDR3 nucleotides are TGTGCCAGCGGCCTTGGACAGACCCCGAACACTGAAGCTTTCTTT. It codes for CASGLGQTPNTEAFF.

This chain uses TRBV24-1 with TRBJ2-5; 10 positions agree with TRBD2. The CDR3 loop spans 21 amino acids. The germline V gene encodes CDR1 KGHDR and CDR2 SFDVKD. V lost 0 bases and J lost 2; bases outside the gene matches: 17. In nucleotides, the CDR3 is TGTGCCACCAGTGATTTGTCCCCCCTAGCGGGGGCGAATATACCTCAAGAGACCCAGTACTTC. It encodes CATSDLSPLAGANIPQETQYF.

This CDR3 is CASSESGQGGNQPQHF. The DNA for the CDR3 is TGCGCCAGCAGTGAGTCGGGGCAGGGTGGGAATCAGCCCCAGCATTTT. The chain uses TRBV10-2 and TRBJ1-5; possibly TRBD1 for D (5 bases). The CDR3 extends over 16 amino acids. V lost 0 bases and J lost 4, with 13 bases in between. Germline V gene lookup returns CDR1 WSHSY and CDR2 SAAADI.

The chain combines TRBV15 with TRBJ2-7; the match to TRBD1 covers 11 bases. V gave up 1 base and J gave up 6 bases; unmatched junction bases: 8. This CDR3 region has 16 residues. Germline-derived CDR1 and CDR2 are LNHNV and YYDKDF (reference sequence). The DNA for the CDR3 is TGTGCCACCAGCAGAGTTGAGGTTGGGACAGGGGGCGAGCAGTACTTC. It translates to CATSRVEVGTGGEQYF.

The chain uses TRBV6-4 and TRBJ2-1; D perhaps matches TRBD2 (6 bases). In germline, CDR1 is MRHNA, CDR2 SNTAGT. The CDR3 has 16 amino acids. V was cut by 0 bases and J by 9 bases, with 18 bases left in between. Written as DNA, the CDR3 is TGTGCCAGCAGTGACTCGACCGAGAGGAGGGCGAGTGAGCAGTTCTTC. Encoded protein: CASSDSTERRASEQFF.

J is TRBJ2-6 and V is TRBV28, with D possibly being TRBD1 (6 bases). CDR3 length: 16 amino acids. From germline, CDR1 is MDHEN and CDR2 SYDVKM. V gave up 7 bases and J gave up 0 bases, with 13 bases separating them. The CDR3 DNA is TGTGCCAGCACCCGACAGGTCCCCTCTGGGGCCAACGTCCTGACTTTC. Translation gives CASTRQVPSGANVLTF.

This clone was seen only once. The V gene is TRBV18, the J gene TRBJ2-1, with 13 positions matching TRBD2. V trimming: 6 bases; J trimming: 5 bases; junction bases outside the gene matches: 4. This CDR3 has 15 residues. Germline assignment: CDR1 KGHSH and CDR2 LQKENI. DNA of the CDR3: TGTGCCAGCTCCCCGGGACTAGCGGGGAACAATGAGCAGTTCTTC. This encodes CASSPGLAGNNEQFF.

The CDR3 region is CASSLAHRRGETQYF. CDR3 coding DNA: TGTGCCAGCAGCTTAGCTCACAGGAGGGGAGAGACCCAGTACTTC. V usage is TRBV7-6 and J usage is TRBJ2-5; D is possibly TRBD2 (6 bases). This CDR3 has 15 residues. Trimming pared 0 bases from V and 4 bases from J, leaving 12 bases between. From germline, CDR1 is SGHVS and CDR2 FNYEAQ. Using reference TRBV7-6 and TRBJ2-5 for the parts outside the CDR3, the full variable domain is GAGVSQSPRYKVTKRGQDVALRCDPISGHVSLYWYRQALGQGPEFLTYFNYEAQQDKSGLPNDRFSAERPEGSISTLTIQRTEQRDSAMYRCASSLAHRRGETQYFGPGTRLLVL.

For this clone: Other DNA variants within this sample encode the same CDR3. The V and J genes are TRBV7-9 and TRBJ2-7; D remains unclear. The CDR3 loop spans 11 amino acids. Looked up from germline, CDR1 is SEHNR and CDR2 is FQNEAQ (reference sequence). Trimming removed 4 bases from V and 4 bases from J, with 5 bases in between. CDR3 region: CASSSQYEQYF. The CDR3 bases are TGTGCCAGCAGCTCCCAATACGAGCAGTACTTC.

The gene calls are TRBV10-2 and TRBJ2-5; 10 bases agree with TRBD2. Trimming cost V 6 bases and J 2 bases; bases outside gene matches: 6. This CDR3 contains 15 residues. CDR1 and CDR2 from the germline V gene are WSHSY and SAAADI. CDR3 sequence (DNA): TGCGCCAGCAGAGGACTAGCGGCAATGCAAGAGACCCAGTACTTC. This sequence encodes CASRGLAAMQETQYF.

The V call is TRBV19, the J call TRBJ2-1; 15 nucleotides agree with TRBD2. The V and J ends lost 3 bases and 10 bases, in that order; junction bases with no gene match: 7. There are 16 residues in the CDR3. Germline-derived CDR1 and CDR2 are LNHDA and SQIVND (reference sequence). CDR3 sequence reads: CASSIGLAGGLDEQFF. CDR3 in DNA: TGTGCCAGTAGTATCGGACTAGCGGGGGGGCTGGACGAGCAGTTCTTC.

This sequence joins TRBV6-4 and TRBJ1-1; 7 nucleotides align to TRBD1. CDR3 length equals 14 residues. With V trimmed by 3 bases and J by 1 base, 2 bases remained unmatched. Per the germline V gene, CDR1 is MRHNA and CDR2 is SNTAGT. CDR3 sequence: CASSEGDRNTEAFF. The CDR3 nucleotides read TGTGCCAGCAGTGAAGGGGACAGGAACACTGAAGCTTTCTTT.

The J gene is TRBJ1-2, the V gene TRBV9; 7 bases are a match to TRBD1. After removal of 4 bases from V and 9 bases from J, the junction contained 12 bases not matched to a gene. Germline CDR1 and CDR2: SGDLS and YYNGEE. CDR3 size: 14 residues. The CDR3 DNA sequence: TGTGCCAGCAGCTTGGAACCGGGACAGAGAAGCTACACCTTC. It translates to CASSLEPGQRSYTF.

The J gene is TRBJ2-5, the V gene TRBV14; 13 bases map to TRBD2. After removal of 4 bases from V and 7 bases from J, the junction contained 6 bases not matched to a gene. Germline V lookup: CDR1 SGHDN, CDR2 FVKESK. CDR3 size: 15 residues. The CDR3 loop is CASSPGLAGPGTQYF. CDR3 DNA sequence: TGTGCCAGCAGCCCGGGACTAGCGGGGCCCGGGACCCAGTACTTC.

The chain couples TRBV28 to TRBJ1-1; D call uncertain. CDR3 length equals 11 residues. The V and J ends lost 5 bases and 6 bases respectively, with 7 bases between them. CDR1 and CDR2 from the germline V gene are MDHEN and SYDVKM. In nucleotides, the CDR3 is TGTGCCAGCAGTACTTACCCTGAAGCTTTCTTT. This gives the protein CASSTYPEAFF.

The chain carries TRBV19 and TRBJ2-5, with 8 bases aligning to TRBD1. The CDR3 length is 15 residues. The germline V gene has CDR1 LNHDA and CDR2 SQIVND (reference sequence). With 3 bases clipped from V and 0 bases from J, the junction kept 3 bases outside the gene matches. The CDR3 bases are TGTGCCAGTAGTATGGGACAGGACTACCAAGAGACCCAGTACTTC. This sequence encodes CASSMGQDYQETQYF.

The chain carries TRBV5-1 and TRBJ1-5; 7 bases map to TRBD1. The trim removed 3 bases at V and 5 bases at J, leaving 8 bases unmatched. The germline V gene has CDR1 SGHRS and CDR2 YFSETQ. The CDR3 is 15 amino acids. This CDR3 is CASSSTGARDQPQHF. The CDR3, as DNA: TGCGCCAGCAGCTCTACAGGGGCGAGGGATCAGCCCCAGCATTTT.

This clone was found a few times. This chain joins TRBV25-1 and TRBJ1-3; D uncertain. This CDR3 comprises 16 residues. Germline V CDR1 and CDR2: MGHDK, SYGVNS. V lost 0 bases and J lost 0, with 9 bases in between. CDR3 DNA: TGTGCCAGCAGTGAATATGAAGCCCTCTCTGGAAACACCATATATTTT. It yields the protein CASSEYEALSGNTIYF.

This chain joins TRBV7-6 and TRBJ2-1; 10 bases agree with TRBD2. V shed 2 bases and J 7 bases; nucleotides not matched to a gene: 8. CDR3 length equals 16 residues. CDR1 and CDR2 (germline): SGHVS, FNYEAQ. CDR3 loop: CASSLLPGLAANEQFF. As DNA, the CDR3 is TGTGCCAGCAGCTTACTCCCCGGACTAGCGGCTAATGAGCAGTTCTTC.

This chain joins TRBV24-1 and TRBJ2-7; unclear D gene. Germline CDR1 is KGHDR and CDR2 is SFDVKD. The V and J ends lost 9 bases and 3 bases respectively, with 8 bases between them. The length of the CDR3 is 11 residues. Here the CDR3 reads CATGLYYEQYF. CDR3 DNA sequence: TGTGCCACCGGGCTATACTACGAGCAGTACTTC.

This rearrangement joins TRBV19 to TRBJ1-6; TRBD1 is a possible D gene (5 bases). V was shortened by 1 base and J by 7 bases, with 11 bases between the two germline ends. The CDR3 extends over 15 amino acids. Germline-derived CDR1 and CDR2 are LNHDA and SQIVND (reference sequence). The CDR3 here is CASSIVSGMNSPLHF. In DNA, the CDR3 is TGTGCCAGTAGTATAGTCTCAGGGATGAATTCACCCCTCCACTTT.

The rearrangement joins TRBV18 to TRBJ2-2; possible D gene TRBD1, 6 bases. Germline V CDR1 and CDR2: KGHSH, LQKENI. CDR3 length equals 18 residues. V was pared by 2 bases and J by 4 bases, with 20 bases between. The CDR3: CASSPTGIGQRSTGELFF. Here the CDR3 DNA reads TGTGCCAGCTCACCAACAGGAATTGGACAGCGCAGCACCGGGGAGCTGTTTTTT.

The chain is built from TRBV9 and TRBJ2-2, with 7 nucleotides matching TRBD2. CDR1 is SGDLS and CDR2 is YYNGEE in the germline V gene. J lost 4 bases, V lost 0 bases, and 3 bases had no gene match. The CDR3 is 15 residues long. CDR3 DNA sequence: TGTGCCAGCAGCGTAGATAGCGGGTTCACCGGGGAGCTGTTTTTT. Translation gives CASSVDSGFTGELFF.

This chain links TRBV7-9 with TRBJ2-7, with 11 nucleotides matching TRBD2. In germline, CDR1 is SEHNR, CDR2 FQNEAQ (reference sequence). V was clipped by 5 bases and J by 9 bases; unmatched bases: 9. The CDR3 has 14 residues. The CDR3 protein is CASSRGLAEGAQYF. CDR3 bases: TGTGCCAGCAGCAGGGGACTAGCGGAGGGGGCGCAGTACTTC.

This clone has just one count. V usage is TRBV12-3 or TRBV12-4 and J usage is TRBJ1-2; D possibly corresponds to TRBD1 (5 bases). The CDR3 is made up of 13 amino acids. With 3 bases removed from V and 4 bases from J, the gap between germline ends came to 9 bases. CDR3 nucleotides: TGTGCCAGCAGTTTTGCAGGGTTCTATGGCTACACCTTC. This codes for CASSFAGFYGYTF.

The CDR3 nucleotides are TGTGCCAGTAGGGGAGCAGTCATGAACACTGAAGCTTTCTTT. This gives the protein CASRGAVMNTEAFF. The V and J genes are TRBV19 and TRBJ1-1; D uncertain. Per germline, CDR1 LNHDA and CDR2 SQIVND (reference sequence). CDR3 length equals 14 residues. Trimming took 6 bases from V and 0 from J, leaving 11 bases between them. Supplemented by reference TRBV19 and TRBJ1-1, the full variable domain reads DGGITQSPKYLFRKEGQNVTLSCEQNLNHDAMYWYRQDPGQGLRLIYYSQIVNDFQKGDIAEGYSVSREKKESFPLTVTSAQKNPTAFYLCASRGAVMNTEAFFGQGTRLTVV.

The chain combines TRBV15 with TRBJ1-2; D possibly corresponds to TRBD1 (5 bases). Per germline, CDR1 LNHNV and CDR2 YYDKDF (reference sequence). The CDR3 covers 14 residues. V lost 0 bases to trimming and J lost 4 bases, with 9 bases between them. CDR3 nucleotide sequence: TGTGCCACCAGCAGAGACGCCGGGGGCTATGGCTACACCTTC. Residues: CATSRDAGGYGYTF. The entire variable domain, with the rest obtained from reference TRBV15 and TRBJ1-2, is as follows: DAMVIQNPRYQVTQFGKPVTLSCSQTLNHNVMYWYQQKSSQAPKLLFHYYDKDFNNEADTPDNFQSRRPNTSFCFLDIRSPGLGDTAMYLCATSRDAGGYGYTFGSGTRLTVV.

This clone has more than one count but fewer than ten. The chain uses TRBV5-1 and TRBJ2-1, with D perhaps TRBD2 (5 bases). Trimming shortened V by 0 bases and J by 16 bases, and 17 bases separated the two germline ends. This CDR3 contains 13 residues. Germline CDR1 SGHRS, CDR2 YFSETQ. The CDR3 sequence: CASSLEAAGHHFF. CDR3 in DNA: TGCGCCAGCAGCTTGGAAGCTGCGGGCCATCACTTCTTC.

The rearrangement uses TRBV5-1 and TRBJ1-2, with 8 bases fitting TRBD1. CDR3 size: 16 residues. The V gene end was trimmed by 0 bases and the J gene end by 1 base; junction bases not matched to a gene: 5. CDR1 is SGHRS, CDR2 YFSETQ, per germline. CDR3 DNA sequence: TGCGCCAGCAGCTTGGAAGGACAGGGAGGTAACTATGGCTACACCTTC. Translated: CASSLEGQGGNYGYTF.

J is TRBJ2-7 and V is TRBV5-4; D may be TRBD2 (7 bases). The CDR3 extends over 15 amino acids. Germline V gene data show CDR1 as SGHNT and CDR2 as YYREEE (reference sequence). V lost 0 bases and J 2 bases, leaving 12 bases between the germline ends. CDR3 in amino acids: CASSLEGGGTYEQYF. CDR3 coding DNA: TGTGCCAGCAGCTTGGAGGGCGGGGGCACCTACGAGCAGTACTTC.